The rows below give T cell receptor beta chains drawn from one sample of a study of CD4+ T cells in melanoma. Repertoires were generated with immunoSEQ multiplex PCR, while TCRdb's copy carries only in-frame clones and drops some. The sample lists around 110,000 clones, approximately 90% occurring once. What was sequenced was peripheral blood. The receptors derive from a human donor with melanoma. Both conserved end residues are part of each CDR3. Fields, in order: V gene, clone size, CDR3 length, J gene, D gene, CDR3 protein, CDR3 DNA. The D gene is left open where the match is weak. Only part of the rows carry a size: once, few, many, or a class if the clone is expanded.

TRBV7-2	NA	16	TRBJ2-1	NA	CASTHTRTGLYNEQFF	TGTGCCAGCACCCATACCCGTACAGGGCTCTACAATGAGCAGTTCTTC
TRBV29-1	NA	13	TRBJ2-5	NA	CSVGKTEGKTQYF	TGCAGCGTCGGCAAAACGGAGGGAAAGACCCAGTACTTC
TRBV7-2	NA	18	TRBJ2-5	TRBD2	CASSLGGLAGGRLETQYF	TGTGCCAGCAGCTTAGGGGGACTAGCGGGGGGGCGCTTGGAGACCCAGTACTTC
TRBV6-5	NA	15	TRBJ2-4	NA	CASSYWQGSKNIQYF	TGTGCCAGCAGTTACTGGCAGGGATCCAAAAACATTCAGTACTTC
TRBV4-3	NA	20	TRBJ1-6	NA	CASSPSSGAGRNNYNSPLHF	TGCGCCAGCAGCCCCTCTAGCGGAGCGGGACGGAATAACTATAATTCACCCCTCCACTTT
TRBV9	few	15	TRBJ1-4	NA	CASSRDWLANEKLFF	TGTGCCAGCAGCCGAGACTGGTTGGCTAATGAAAAACTGTTTTTT
TRBV5-1	NA	13	TRBJ2-3	NA	CASSLLPTDTQYF	TGCGCCAGCAGCTTGCTCCCCACAGATACGCAGTATTTT
TRBV5-4	NA	15	TRBJ2-1	TRBD2	CASSRSGRGYNEQFF	TGTGCCAGCAGTCGTAGCGGGAGGGGCTACAATGAGCAGTTCTTC
TRBV5-1	NA	12	TRBJ2-7	NA	CASSPQGAEQYF	TGCGCCAGCAGCCCACAGGGAGCCGAGCAGTACTTC
TRBV30	NA	13	TRBJ2-5	NA	CAHEPGGQETQYF	TGTGCCCACGAGCCGGGTGGCCAAGAGACCCAGTACTTC
TRBV2	NA	14	TRBJ2-7	TRBD1	CASSEALPGQAHHF	TGTGCCAGCAGTGAAGCGCTTCCAGGACAGGCCCACCACTTC
TRBV2	NA	14	TRBJ2-7	NA	CASSHDRNPYEQYF	TGTGCCAGCAGTCACGACAGGAATCCCTACGAGCAGTACTTC
TRBV5-1	NA	14	TRBJ2-7	NA	CASSLELRSYEQYF	TGCGCCAGCAGCTTGGAGCTCAGGTCCTACGAGCAGTACTTC
TRBV5-4	once	13	TRBJ1-1	NA	CASSLSTGTEAFF	TGTGCCAGCAGCTTGTCCACGGGGACTGAAGCTTTCTTT
TRBV5-1	NA	15	TRBJ2-5	NA	CASSPWGARLETQYF	TGCGCCAGCAGCCCCTGGGGGGCCCGTCTGGAGACCCAGTACTTC
TRBV19	NA	13	TRBJ2-7	TRBD2	CASSTSGSYEQYF	TGTGCCAGTAGTACTAGCGGGAGCTACGAGCAGTACTTC
TRBV10-1	NA	17	TRBJ2-7	TRBD2	CASSESWGLAGLPEQYF	TGCGCCAGCAGTGAGTCTTGGGGACTAGCGGGACTTCCCGAGCAGTACTTC
TRBV19	NA	13	TRBJ1-4	NA	CASSIGQVGKLFF	TGTGCCAGTAGTATAGGACAAGTTGGGAAACTGTTTTTT
TRBV7-9	NA	12	TRBJ1-1	NA	CASSRGGTEAFF	TGTGCCAGCAGTCGGGGGGGGACTGAAGCTTTCTTT
TRBV10-3	NA	14	TRBJ1-5	NA	CAISETGLDQPQHF	TGTGCCATCAGTGAGACAGGGCTCGATCAGCCCCAGCATTTT
TRBV28	once	14	TRBJ1-2	NA	CASSLRQSNYGYTF	TGTGCCAGCAGTTTGAGACAGTCTAACTATGGCTACACCTTC
TRBV7-2	NA	16	TRBJ2-3	TRBD2	CASQLMGLAGTDTQYF	TGTGCCAGCCAGCTGATGGGACTAGCGGGAACAGATACGCAGTATTTT
TRBV6-5	NA	14	TRBJ2-7	NA	CASSYSGTNYEQYF	TGTGCCAGCAGTTACTCGGGTACTAACTACGAGCAGTACTTC
TRBV4-1	NA	17	TRBJ2-1	NA	CASSQERAGFNPNEQFF	TGCGCCAGCAGCCAAGAAAGGGCGGGGTTCAATCCTAATGAGCAGTTCTTC
TRBV30	NA	13	TRBJ2-7	TRBD1	CAKRTGGSYEQYF	TGTGCCAAACGGACAGGGGGCTCCTACGAGCAGTACTTC
TRBV18	NA	17	TRBJ2-7	NA	CASSRNRPKGGDYEQYF	TGTGCCAGCTCACGAAACAGACCAAAGGGAGGAGACTACGAGCAGTACTTC
TRBV7-9	NA	17	TRBJ1-2	TRBD1	CASSLGAPGQSSVGYTF	TGTGCCAGCAGCTTAGGTGCCCCGGGACAGAGTTCCGTGGGCTACACCTTC
TRBV5-1	NA	14	TRBJ2-5	NA	CASRDEVADETQYF	TGCGCCAGCAGGGATGAGGTGGCAGATGAGACCCAGTACTTC
TRBV9	NA	14	TRBJ2-5	NA	CASSVGGLQETQYF	TGTGCCAGCAGCGTAGGAGGACTCCAAGAGACCCAGTACTTC
TRBV5-5	NA	14	TRBJ2-7	NA	CASSLRGTPYEQYF	TGTGCCAGCAGCTTGCGTGGGACACCCTACGAGCAGTACTTC
TRBV6-5	NA	15	TRBJ1-2	NA	CASSYSSKANYGYTF	TGTGCCAGCAGTTACTCGAGCAAGGCTAACTATGGCTACACCTTC
TRBV4-3	NA	18	TRBJ2-1	TRBD1	CASSQDGIGTGPYNEQFF	TGCGCCAGCAGCCAAGATGGTATCGGGACAGGGCCCTACAATGAGCAGTTCTTC
TRBV7-8	once	12	TRBJ2-5	NA	CASSLAGETQYF	TGTGCCAGCAGCTTAGCGGGAGAGACCCAGTACTTC
TRBV7-7	NA	16	TRBJ2-1	TRBD2	CASSPLAGGPHNEQFF	TGTGCCAGCAGCCCACTAGCGGGAGGGCCCCACAATGAGCAGTTCTTC
TRBV13	NA	14	TRBJ2-7	TRBD2	CASSLRLANYEQYF	TGTGCCAGCAGCTTACGACTAGCTAACTACGAGCAGTACTTC
TRBV6-5	NA	13	TRBJ2-3	NA	CASSRAGGPAQYF	TGTGCCAGCAGCCGGGCTGGGGGGCCCGCGCAGTATTTT
TRBV27	NA	11	TRBJ1-1	NA	CASRRCPEAFF	TGTGCCAGCAGACGGTGTCCTGAAGCTTTCTTT